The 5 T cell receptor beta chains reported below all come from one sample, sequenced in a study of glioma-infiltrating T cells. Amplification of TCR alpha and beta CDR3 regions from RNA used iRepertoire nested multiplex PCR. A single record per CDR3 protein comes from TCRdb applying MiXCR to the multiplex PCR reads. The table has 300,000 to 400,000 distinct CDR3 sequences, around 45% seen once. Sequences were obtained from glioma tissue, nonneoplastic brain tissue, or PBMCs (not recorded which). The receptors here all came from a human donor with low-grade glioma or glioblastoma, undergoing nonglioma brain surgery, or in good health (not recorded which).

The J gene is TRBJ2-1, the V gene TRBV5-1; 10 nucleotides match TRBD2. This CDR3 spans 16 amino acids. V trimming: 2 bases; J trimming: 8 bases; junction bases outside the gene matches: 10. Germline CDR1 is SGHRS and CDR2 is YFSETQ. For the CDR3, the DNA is TGCGCCAGCAGCTTCGGGACTAGCGTGATCGGGGATGAGCAGTTCTTC. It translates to CASSFGTSVIGDEQFF. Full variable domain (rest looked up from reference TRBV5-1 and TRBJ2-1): KAGVTQTPRYLIKTRGQQVTLSCSPISGHRSVSWYQQTPGQGLQFLFEYFSETQRNKGNFPGRFSGRQFSNSRSEMNVSTLELGDSALYLCASSFGTSVIGDEQFFGPGTRLTVL.

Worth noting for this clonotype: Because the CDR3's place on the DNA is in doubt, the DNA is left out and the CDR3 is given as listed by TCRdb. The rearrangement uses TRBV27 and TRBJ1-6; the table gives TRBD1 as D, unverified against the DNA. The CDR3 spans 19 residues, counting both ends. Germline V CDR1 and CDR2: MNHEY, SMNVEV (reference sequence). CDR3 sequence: CASSSSGARGPILNSPLHF.

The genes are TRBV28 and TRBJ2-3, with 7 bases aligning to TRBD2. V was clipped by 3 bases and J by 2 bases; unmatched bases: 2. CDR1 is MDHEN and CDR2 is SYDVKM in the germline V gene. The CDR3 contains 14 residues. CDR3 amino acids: CASSFGRLTDTQYF. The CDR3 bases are TGTGCCAGCAGTTTCGGGAGGCTCACAGATACGCAGTATTTT.

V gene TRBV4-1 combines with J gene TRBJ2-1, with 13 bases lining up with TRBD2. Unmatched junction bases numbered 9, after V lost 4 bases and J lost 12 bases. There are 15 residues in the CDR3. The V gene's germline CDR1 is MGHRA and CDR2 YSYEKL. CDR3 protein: CASSPGTSGNGWQFF. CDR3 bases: TGCGCCAGCAGCCCCGGGACTAGCGGGAATGGTTGGCAGTTCTTC.

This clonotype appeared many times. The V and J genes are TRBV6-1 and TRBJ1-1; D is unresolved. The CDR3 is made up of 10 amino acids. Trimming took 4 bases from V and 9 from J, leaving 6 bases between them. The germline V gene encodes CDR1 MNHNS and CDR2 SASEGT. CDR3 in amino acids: CASSGGQAFF. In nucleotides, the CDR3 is TGTGCCAGCAGTGGAGGGCAAGCTTTCTTT.